The rows below give T cell receptor beta chains drawn from one sample of a study of T cell changes during pregnancy in multiple sclerosis. Repertoires were generated with immunoSEQ multiplex PCR, while TCRdb's copy carries only in-frame clones and drops some. The table has about 41,000 clones, around 91% seen once; the top ten hold 8% to 10%. The material sequenced was CD8+ T cells from peripheral blood mononuclear cells, taken in the first trimester of pregnancy. The receptors originated from a female donor with multiple sclerosis, enrolled in a pregnancy study. Each CDR3 is given with its conserved first and last residue. A D gene is named only where the DNA matches it firmly. Size values are once, few and many counts, or a class for expanded clones, and some rows have none.

V gene	J gene	clone size	D gene	CDR3 protein	CDR3 DNA
TRBV18	TRBJ2-5	NA	NA	CASSPESYEETQYF	TGTGCCAGCTCACCAGAGAGCTATGAAGAGACCCAGTACTTC
TRBV7-6	TRBJ2-7	NA	NA	CASSGRLRGAYEQYF	TGTGCCAGCAGCGGTCGACTTCGGGGTGCCTACGAGCAGTACTTC
TRBV6-5	TRBJ1-1	NA	NA	CASSYSTRFEAFF	TGTGCCAGCAGTTACTCGACCAGGTTTGAAGCTTTCTTT
TRBV10-1	TRBJ2-1	NA	NA	CASSESFPRGISSYNEQFF	TGCGCCAGCAGTGAGTCGTTTCCCCGGGGGATAAGCTCCTACAATGAGCAGTTCTTC
TRBV6-5	TRBJ1-1	NA	NA	CASRQGLRNTEAFF	TGTGCCAGCAGACAGGGATTAAGGAACACTGAAGCTTTCTTT
TRBV5-1	TRBJ1-2	NA	TRBD1	CASSWDRNYGYTF	TGCGCCAGCAGTTGGGACAGGAACTATGGCTACACCTTC
TRBV6-1	TRBJ2-3	NA	TRBD1	CASSTGTALLDTQYF	TGTGCCAGCAGTACTGGGACAGCACTTCTGGATACGCAGTATTTT
TRBV30	TRBJ2-3	NA	NA	CAWSTSLTVSSTDTQYF	TGTGCCTGGAGTACTTCCTTGACAGTCTCTAGCACAGATACGCAGTATTTT
TRBV6-5	TRBJ2-7	few	TRBD1	CASTDPGQGDYEQYF	TGTGCCAGCACCGACCCCGGACAGGGGGACTACGAGCAGTACTTC
TRBV10-3	TRBJ2-7	once	NA	CAISDGGLYEQYF	TGTGCCATCAGTGACGGGGGACTCTACGAGCAGTACTTC
TRBV5-8	TRBJ1-5	NA	TRBD1	CASSPTDRGLSNQPQHF	TGTGCCAGCAGCCCCACGGACAGGGGCTTGAGCAATCAGCCCCAGCATTTT
TRBV6-5	TRBJ2-1	NA	TRBD2	CASSYYGTSIYEQFF	TGTGCCAGCAGTTACTATGGGACTAGCATCTATGAGCAGTTCTTC
TRBV2	TRBJ2-3	NA	TRBD2	CASSWTSGGADTQYF	TGTGCCAGCAGTTGGACTAGCGGGGGGGCAGATACGCAGTATTTT
TRBV10-3	TRBJ1-2	NA	TRBD1	CAISESTGFHYGYTF	TGTGCCATCAGTGAGTCGACAGGGTTCCACTATGGCTACACCTTC
TRBV27	TRBJ2-3	NA	TRBD2	CASSYGLAGITGTDTQYF	TGTGCCAGCAGTTATGGACTAGCGGGAATCACGGGAACAGATACGCAGTATTTT
TRBV5-4	TRBJ1-2	NA	NA	CASSSQGFNYGYTF	TGTGCCAGCAGCTCGCAGGGTTTTAACTATGGCTACACCTTC
TRBV7-9	TRBJ1-1	NA	NA	CASRHPLNTEAFF	TGTGCCAGCAGACACCCGCTGAACACTGAAGCTTTCTTT
TRBV6-5	TRBJ1-1	few	TRBD1	CASSEGAHTEAFF	TGTGCCAGCAGTGAGGGGGCGCACACTGAAGCTTTCTTT
TRBV9	TRBJ2-3	NA	NA	CASNPMGGTDTQYF	TGTGCCAGCAACCCGATGGGAGGCACAGATACGCAGTATTTT
TRBV5-1	TRBJ2-7	once	TRBD1	CASSLGGTGGIYEQYF	TGCGCCAGCAGCTTGGGAGGGACAGGGGGGATCTACGAGCAGTACTTC
TRBV11-2	TRBJ2-7	NA	NA	CASSLAPFAGYHYEQYF	TGTGCCAGCAGCTTAGCCCCCTTCGCCGGGTATCACTACGAGCAGTACTTC
TRBV11-2	TRBJ1-1	NA	TRBD1	CASSLAPPTGANTEAFF	TGTGCCAGCAGCTTAGCCCCTCCGACAGGGGCGAACACTGAAGCTTTCTTT
TRBV6-1	TRBJ2-5	NA	NA	CASSAWGEGETQYF	TGTGCCAGCAGTGCTTGGGGAGAGGGAGAGACCCAGTACTTC
TRBV6-9	TRBJ2-7	NA	NA	CASIGSGAYF	TGTGCCAGCATCGGGTCGGGAGCGTACTTC
TRBV6-5	TRBJ2-5	NA	TRBD1	CASSYSARGQETQYF	TGTGCCAGCAGTTACTCTGCCAGGGGGCAGGAGACCCAGTACTTC
TRBV19	TRBJ2-7	NA	NA	CASAGGRYEQYF	TGTGCCAGTGCGGGTGGGAGGTACGAGCAGTACTTC
TRBV19	TRBJ2-1	NA	TRBD2	CASSTSGYSYNEQFF	TGTGCCAGTAGTACTAGCGGGTACTCCTACAATGAGCAGTTCTTC
TRBV11-2	TRBJ2-7	NA	NA	CASSSTGSSYEQYF	TGTGCCAGCAGCTCAACAGGGAGCTCCTACGAGCAGTACTTC
TRBV9	TRBJ1-2	NA	TRBD1	CASSARQGLYGYTF	TGTGCCAGCAGCGCCCGACAGGGCTTATATGGCTACACCTTC
TRBV21-1	TRBJ2-3	NA	NA	CASSKGVGIGDQGDTDTQYF	TGTGCCAGCAGCAAAGGGGTGGGGATAGGGGATCAGGGGGACACAGATACGCAGTATTTT
TRBV4-2	TRBJ2-3	NA	NA	CASSQDQRLRTTDTQYF	TGTGCCAGCAGCCAAGATCAAAGACTCCGCACAACAGATACGCAGTATTTT
TRBV14	TRBJ1-3	NA	NA	CASSQGRVAGNTIYF	TGTGCCAGCAGCCAAGGGAGGGTTGCTGGAAACACCATATATTTT
TRBV7-2	TRBJ2-7	NA	TRBD2	CASSDALAGGYEQYF	TGTGCCAGCAGCGACGCCTTAGCGGGAGGGTACGAGCAGTACTTC
TRBV29-1	TRBJ1-2	NA	NA	CSVETGLEGYTF	TGCAGCGTTGAAACAGGGTTGGAAGGCTACACCTTC
TRBV7-9	TRBJ1-5	NA	TRBD1	CASSLLGAGGLNQPQHF	TGTGCCAGCAGCTTGTTGGGGGCAGGGGGCTTGAATCAGCCCCAGCATTTT
TRBV4-2	TRBJ1-2	NA	NA	CASSQDLAGFYGYTF	TGTGCCAGCAGCCAAGATCTTGCAGGGTTCTATGGCTACACCTTC
TRBV4-3	TRBJ1-2	NA	NA	CASSQDQTGPRAGTF	TGCGCCAGCAGCCAAGATCAGACGGGACCGCGGGCGGGGACCTTC
TRBV11-1	TRBJ2-7	NA	TRBD1	CASSLLDRGDDEQYF	TGTGCCAGCAGCTTATTGGACAGGGGGGACGACGAGCAGTACTTC
TRBV29-1	TRBJ1-2	NA	NA	CSVETGQTNYGYTF	TGCAGCGTTGAAACGGGTCAGACTAACTATGGCTACACCTTC
TRBV6-5	TRBJ2-7	NA	NA	CASSYSPGNEQYF	TGTGCCAGCAGTTACTCCCCCGGGAACGAGCAGTACTTC
TRBV27	TRBJ2-4	NA	TRBD1	CASSLTGGAAKNIQYF	TGTGCCAGCAGTTTGACAGGGGGCGCAGCCAAAAACATTCAGTACTTC
TRBV27	TRBJ2-1	NA	TRBD2	CASSPTSGRRHNEQFF	TGTGCCAGCAGCCCTACTAGCGGGAGGCGCCACAATGAGCAGTTCTTC
TRBV19	TRBJ2-7	NA	NA	CASSIVPGDEQYF	TGTGCCAGTAGTATAGTCCCGGGGGACGAGCAGTACTTC
TRBV7-9	TRBJ1-4	NA	NA	CASSLESSEKLFF	TGTGCCAGCAGCTTAGAATCAAGCGAAAAACTGTTTTTT
TRBV19	TRBJ2-1	NA	TRBD1	CASSIRDSEQFF	TGTGCCAGTAGTATCCGGGACAGCGAGCAGTTCTTC
TRBV19	TRBJ2-2	NA	NA	CASSIFQGNTGELFF	TGTGCCAGTAGTATTTTTCAGGGGAACACCGGGGAGCTGTTTTTT
TRBV5-6	TRBJ2-5	NA	NA	CASSGWDIQETQYF	TGTGCCAGCAGCGGGTGGGACATCCAAGAGACCCAGTACTTC
TRBV6-4	TRBJ2-3	NA	NA	CASSDIVGGGTDTQYF	TGTGCCAGCAGTGATATCGTAGGGGGAGGGACAGATACGCAGTATTTT
TRBV4-2	TRBJ2-7	NA	NA	CASSQPGDSYEQYF	TGTGCCAGCAGCCAACCGGGAGACTCCTACGAGCAGTACTTC
TRBV9	TRBJ1-2	NA	NA	CASRTRPEGSGYGYTF	TGTGCCAGCAGGACCCGCCCCGAGGGTAGTGGCTATGGCTACACCTTC
TRBV7-8	TRBJ2-1	NA	TRBD2	CASSLEGLGSQQFF	TGTGCCAGCAGCTTAGAAGGACTAGGTTCGCAGCAGTTCTTC
TRBV5-6	TRBJ1-2	NA	NA	CASSSRGYGYTF	TGTGCCAGCAGCTCGCGGGGTTATGGCTACACCTTC
TRBV20-1	TRBJ2-1	NA	NA	CSARPQTQFF	TGCAGTGCTAGACCACAAACCCAGTTCTTC